Below are 23 T cell receptor beta chains sequenced from a single sample in a study of STAT5B mutations in CD4+ large granular lymphocyte leukemia. Clones were read by immunoSEQ multiplex PCR, and TCRdb kept only the in-frame ones, dropping some. The sample contains approximately 31,000 clones, 74% of which appear only once. Sequenced input: CD4+ T cells from blood buffy coats. All receptors come from a human donor in good health.

V usage is TRBV28 and J usage is TRBJ2-5; a possible D gene is TRBD1 (7 bases). V lost 0 bases, J lost 2 bases, and 10 bases lay in between. CDR3 length: 15 residues. Germline V gene lookup returns CDR1 MDHEN and CDR2 SYDVKM. In nucleotides, the CDR3 is TGTGCCAGCAGTTTATGGGGGGGACAGCAAGAGACCCAGTACTTC. Translated, it gives CASSLWGGQQETQYF.

This clone was counted a few times. The chain combines TRBV5-6 with TRBJ1-1; D possibly corresponds to TRBD1 (6 bases). Germline V gene sequence: CDR1 SGHDT, CDR2 YYEEEE. Trimming pared 5 bases from V and 3 bases from J, leaving 17 bases between. This CDR3 has 15 residues. The CDR3 DNA follows: TGTGCCAGCAGTTCCTATGTCAGGGGTGACACTGAAGCTTTCTTT. Translation gives CASSSYVRGDTEAFF.

The chain is built from TRBV19 and TRBJ2-7; TRBD1 matches 9 bases. After removal of 3 bases from V and 1 base from J, the junction contained 19 bases not matched to a gene. The CDR3 totals 20 residues. Germline loops: CDR1 LNHDA, CDR2 SQIVND (reference sequence). The CDR3 DNA follows: TGTGCCAGTAGTATCGGGCTTATTACAGGGGGCGCCCCCGGTTCCTACGAGCAGTACTTC. Translation: CASSIGLITGGAPGSYEQYF.

V is TRBV5-1 and J is TRBJ2-6; D is unclear. This CDR3 has 15 amino acids. Trimming removed 5 bases at V and 4 bases at J, with 13 bases between. CDR1 and CDR2 from the germline V gene are SGHRS and YFSETQ. CDR3 bases: TGCGCCAGCAGGCAGCCAGGATCCGGGGCCAACGTCCTGACTTTC. Residues: CASRQPGSGANVLTF.

The chain joins TRBV5-4 to TRBJ2-1; TRBD2 matches at 8 bases. The V and J ends lost 3 bases and 4 bases, in that order; junction bases with no gene match: 21. The germline V gene encodes CDR1 SGHNT and CDR2 YYREEE (reference sequence). This CDR3 region has 20 residues. The CDR3 region has the DNA TGTGCCAGCAGCTCCTTCCCGAGCCTTGGGGCGGGAGGCTTATACAATGAGCAGTTCTTC. This gives the protein CASSSFPSLGAGGLYNEQFF. Full variable domain (outside the CDR3, taken from reference TRBV5-4 and TRBJ2-1): ETGVTQSPTHLIKTRGQQVTLRCSSQSGHNTVSWYQQALGQGPQFIFQYYREEENGRGNFPPRFSGLQFPNYSSELNVNALELDDSALYLCASSSFPSLGAGGLYNEQFFGPGTRLTVL.

This clone occurred once. The genes are TRBV5-1 and TRBJ1-5; D possibly corresponds to TRBD1 (5 bases). Germline V lookup: CDR1 SGHRS, CDR2 YFSETQ. There are 14 residues in the CDR3. V lost 4 bases and J 1 base, leaving 9 bases between the germline ends. Here the CDR3 reads CASSLDTSNQPQHF. The CDR3 coding sequence is TGCGCCAGCAGCCTGGACACCAGCAATCAGCCCCAGCATTTT.

The chain has TRBV30 and TRBJ2-7; unclear D gene. V was pared by 5 bases and J by 1 base, with 12 bases between. The CDR3 covers 13 residues. The germline gives CDR1 GTSNPN, CDR2 SVGIG (reference sequence). The CDR3 DNA reads TGTGCCTGGGGGTTTAAAGGGTCCTACGAGCAGTACTTC. Translating gives CAWGFKGSYEQYF.

This clone was recorded a few times. V and J are TRBV27 and TRBJ1-5; D not certain. Trimming removed 3 bases from V and 2 bases from J, with 5 bases in between. Germline assignment: CDR1 MNHEY and CDR2 SMNVEV (reference sequence). The CDR3 runs 13 residues. Written as DNA, the CDR3 is TGTGCCAGCAGTTTTGTTCGCAATCAGCCCCAGCATTTT. Translated: CASSFVRNQPQHF.

V usage is TRBV2 and J usage is TRBJ1-5, with unresolved D. V lost 4 bases and J 5 bases, leaving 18 bases between the germline ends. CDR1 SNHLY and CDR2 FYNNEI come from the germline V gene. The CDR3 totals 16 residues. Written as DNA, the CDR3 is TGTGCCAGCAGTGGGAACCCCACGCGAGGATATCAGCCCCAGCATTTT. This sequence encodes CASSGNPTRGYQPQHF.

The rearrangement links TRBV29-1 to TRBJ2-7, with unresolved D. Looked up from germline, CDR1 is SQVTM and CDR2 is ANQGSEA. The germline V and J ends were trimmed by 4 bases and 4 bases, with 8 bases remaining between them. The CDR3 is 11 amino acids. The CDR3 here is CSVVEGYEQYV. The CDR3 DNA is TGCAGCGTTGTAGAAGGGTACGAGCAGTACGTC.

This chain joins TRBV7-9 and TRBJ2-7, with a tentative D call TRBD2 (6 bases). This CDR3 comprises 19 residues. Between the trimmed V and J ends, which lost 0 bases and 2 bases, there was a span of 23 bases. Germline CDR1 and CDR2: SEHNR and FQNEAQ (reference sequence). The DNA for the CDR3 is TGTGCCAGCAGCTTAGCGCGAATTAAGGCGGGGCATATAACCTACGAGCAGTACGTC. The encoded protein is CASSLARIKAGHITYEQYV.

The chain joins TRBV7-9 to TRBJ2-1; 8 bases match TRBD1. Germline assignment: CDR1 SEHNR and CDR2 FQNEAQ (reference sequence). CDR3 length: 13 residues. J gave up 4 bases and V 5 bases, and 1 base lay outside the gene matches. CDR3 DNA sequence: TGTGCCAGCAGCGGACAGGGTTACAATGAGCAGTTCTTC. This encodes CASSGQGYNEQFF.

This sequence joins TRBV7-2 and TRBJ2-2, with TRBD1 as a possible D gene (5 bases). Looked up from germline, CDR1 is SGHTA and CDR2 is FQGNSA. There are 15 residues in the CDR3. V was clipped by 2 bases and J by 6 bases, with 13 bases between them. CDR3 amino acids: CASSLTDTSAGELFF. For the CDR3, the DNA is TGTGCCAGCAGCTTAACGGACACCTCAGCCGGGGAGCTGTTTTTT.

V gene TRBV5-1 combines with J gene TRBJ2-3; D uncertain. CDR3 length: 15 residues. Germline V CDR1 and CDR2: SGHRS, YFSETQ. V was trimmed by 0 bases and J by 3 bases, leaving 11 bases between them. CDR3 sequence: CASSLVYGATDTQYF. The CDR3 DNA sequence: TGCGCCAGCAGCTTGGTGTACGGAGCAACAGATACGCAGTATTTT.

The rearrangement joins TRBV4-1 to TRBJ1-2; D is uncertain. The germline V and J ends were trimmed by 4 bases and 3 bases, with 6 bases remaining between them. CDR3 length equals 12 residues. The germline V gene encodes CDR1 MGHRA and CDR2 YSYEKL. The CDR3 DNA reads as TGCGCCAGCAGCCCGGGAGACTATGGCTACACCTTC. Residues: CASSPGDYGYTF.

This clone is a singleton in its sample. V usage is TRBV6-1 and J usage is TRBJ1-1; TRBD1 agrees at 7 bases. The CDR3 consists of 14 residues. Per germline, CDR1 MNHNS and CDR2 SASEGT. V shed 5 bases, J shed 6 bases, and the junction held 9 bases outside the gene matches. CDR3 residues: CASSYNRGVSEAFF. The DNA for the CDR3 is TGTGCCAGCAGTTATAACAGGGGAGTATCTGAAGCTTTCTTT.

This clone was seen only a few times. In nucleotides, the CDR3 is TGCGCCAGCAGTCCTTCTCCGGGACAGGGAGGCACTGAAGCTTTCTTT. It specifies CASSPSPGQGGTEAFF. V usage is TRBV5-1 and J usage is TRBJ1-1; TRBD1 agrees at 9 bases. The trim removed 5 bases at V and 4 bases at J, leaving 12 bases unmatched. Germline CDR1 SGHRS, CDR2 YFSETQ. The CDR3 consists of 16 residues.

This chain uses TRBV9 with TRBJ2-2; TRBD1 agrees at 7 bases. This CDR3 contains 15 residues. V trimming: 0 bases; J trimming: 6 bases; junction bases outside the gene matches: 5. CDR1 and CDR2 (germline): SGDLS, YYNGEE. CDR3 region: CASSVGGGNAGELFF. The DNA of the CDR3 is TGTGCCAGCAGCGTAGGAGGGGGCAACGCCGGGGAGCTGTTTTTT.

This clone was detected once. The chain links TRBV19 to TRBJ1-2, with D maybe TRBD1 (5 bases). CDR1 is LNHDA and CDR2 is SQIVND in the germline V gene (reference sequence). Trimming cost V 5 bases and J 4 bases, with 11 bases left between them. The CDR3 runs 13 residues. The CDR3 DNA reads TGTGCCAGTAGTCCCCTGGGGCTCTATGGCTACACCTTC. Protein product: CASSPLGLYGYTF.

The chain carries TRBV7-9 and TRBJ2-1; 8 positions match TRBD2. This CDR3 has 15 amino acids. Germline CDR1 and CDR2: SEHNR and FQNEAQ (reference sequence). Losses at the gene ends were 5 bases for V and 7 bases for J; bases not matched to a gene: 10. The CDR3 reads CASSRLALTRNEQFF. The CDR3 DNA follows: TGTGCCAGCAGCCGACTAGCGCTTACTCGGAATGAGCAGTTCTTC.

V is TRBV6-6 and J is TRBJ2-7; D tentatively reads TRBD1 or TRBD2 (5 bases each). Between the trimmed V and J ends, which lost 0 bases and 4 bases, there was a span of 10 bases. Germline-derived CDR1 and CDR2 are MNHNY and SVGAGI (reference sequence). CDR3 length equals 14 residues. The CDR3 DNA sequence: TGTGCCAGCAGTTACTCGGGGACGGGGTACGAGCAGTACGTC. Its protein is CASSYSGTGYEQYV.

The rearrangement uses TRBV30 and TRBJ2-7, with 8 nucleotides matching TRBD2. This CDR3 spans 12 amino acids. The V segment lost 3 bases and the J segment 6 bases; nucleotides outside the gene matches: 4. From germline, CDR1 is GTSNPN and CDR2 SVGIG (reference sequence). The CDR3 DNA is TGTGCCTGGAGGCTAGCGGGCTTCGAGCAGTACTTC. This translates into CAWRLAGFEQYF.

The chain joins TRBV5-1 to TRBJ2-1; TRBD2 matches 12 bases. CDR3 length: 18 amino acids. Per germline, CDR1 SGHRS and CDR2 YFSETQ. V was clipped by 4 bases and J by 6 bases; unmatched bases: 14. DNA for the CDR3: TGCGCCAGCAGCCCAACGACTAGCGGGAGAACTATATCCAATGAGCAGTTCTTC. Residues: CASSPTTSGRTISNEQFF.